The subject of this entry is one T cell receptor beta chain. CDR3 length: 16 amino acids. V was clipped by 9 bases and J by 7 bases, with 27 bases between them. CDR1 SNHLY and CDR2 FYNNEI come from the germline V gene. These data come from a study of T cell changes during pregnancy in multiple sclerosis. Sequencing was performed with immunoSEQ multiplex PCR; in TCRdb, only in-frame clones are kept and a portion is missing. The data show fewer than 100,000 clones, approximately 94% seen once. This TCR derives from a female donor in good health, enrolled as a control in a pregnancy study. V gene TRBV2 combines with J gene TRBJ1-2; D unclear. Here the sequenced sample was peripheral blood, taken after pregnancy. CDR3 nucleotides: TGTGCCAGGGGTGGGCCAGGTACGGCGTCTTATCTTGGCTACACCTTC. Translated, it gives CARGGPGTASYLGYTF.